This TCR beta chain was retrieved from a study of cytomegalovirus exposure and HLA in healthy donors (dated by TCRdb to about 2017). As for the study more broadly: An earlier analysis of several hundred of the donors reported approximately 280 Gb of sequence data and 117 million unique TCR beta sequences obtained from about 179 million T cells. About 320 gigabases of sequencing data and approximately 85 million unique TCR sequences were included in an early release covering roughly 700 HLA-typed donors. Among the roughly 390 genotyped donors, approximately 82% belonged to the genetic ancestry cluster associated with self-reported Caucasian donors. The study aimed to test whether signatures of past pathogen exposure could be identified by cataloging public T cell receptors. The T cell repertoires of several hundred subjects were profiled by immunosequencing and related to cytomegalovirus serostatus. Besides the first cohort of 500 to 700 subjects, a separate validation cohort made up of 95 to 150 different subjects was used. To predict cytomegalovirus infection status, the study combined high-throughput TCR immunosequencing, statistical association of individual TCRs with disease status, and machine learning. In a later analysis, previously published TCR beta repertoires from 670 or so donors were re-analyzed and high-resolution HLA genotyping was added so that TCR occurrence patterns could be studied. Rather than using new phenotypic data, the later analysis identified candidate immune exposures from TCR beta sequences and from how often those sequences occurred across donors. In an earlier analysis of over 550 of the donors, high-throughput TCR beta sequencing was used to judge whether each TCR beta V gene segment behaved as functional or pseudogenic. Donor age, sex, ethnicity and CMV serostatus were compiled alongside the repertoire data. A later genetic analysis used genome-wide SNP genotypes for 398 of the 666 donors, treating that subset as a discovery cohort. All discovery cohort repertoires had been generated using a single sequencing platform. HLA typing covered class I and class II loci at four-digit resolution. The number of donors typed differed by locus, with 629-630 for A, B, C, DRB1 and DQB1, around 500 for DQA1, 600 to 610 for DPA1, and 472 for DPB1. Because of strong linkage in the cohort, roughly five DR-DQ haplotypes were treated as single units for association and clustering. Among about 360 genotyped donors of the cohort, an average of about 240,000 unique TCR beta nucleotide sequences were sequenced per donor, roughly 18% of them non-productive.

The CDR3, cysteine through phenylalanine, is 15 amino acids long. The sequence is cut down to CDR3 DNA, 45 bases in frame from base 1. In the germline V gene (reference sequence), CDR1 corresponds to SEHNR and CDR2 to FQNEAQ. V loses 2 bases, J loses 0 bases, and the germline ends lie 10 bases apart. Remarks on this clone: The clone's antigen remains unknown. Base qualities were left out, and no much larger clone turns up one base away.

The paper's findings and limits, for the study overall: Specific HLA alleles were associated with 15,000 to 20,000 TCR beta sequences at a false discovery rate of 0.05 in a later analysis. Strong co-occurrence of HLA alleles, especially DR and DQ, made assigning TCR associations to individual alleles difficult. In a later analysis, HLA-associated TCR beta chains showed more clonal expansion and lower generation probabilities than non-associated chains that were equally common. A few of the identified cytomegalovirus-associated TCR beta chains were confirmed in vitro to be specific for cytomegalovirus antigens. The classifier was reported to diagnose cytomegalovirus status with high specificity and sensitivity in both the original and validation cohorts. In a later analysis, TCR association rates were found to vary across HLA loci, with the most associated TCRs seen for DRB1 alleles and the fewest for HLA-C alleles. Most TCR sequences were seen in very few donors, while some public TCRs were found in many individuals. The presence/absence analyses assumed that sequencing depth was roughly uniform across donors, and that assumption may not be true. The 87-base-pair reads could not distinguish some IMGT-functional V segments, including TRBV6-2 and TRBV6-3, so those segments were excluded. In an earlier analysis of fewer than 700 of the donors, most TCR beta V segments appeared in productive rearrangements about 87% or about 30% of the time, broadly matching IMGT annotations. It was suggested by the authors that the approach could potentially be generalized to other disease states and immunological phenotypes. According to a later analysis, parvovirus B19, influenza, CMV and Epstein-Barr virus appeared linked to several top co-occurrence clusters. An association between a missense DCLRE1C variant and V-gene and J-gene trimming of TCR beta chains was found in a later genetic analysis and replicated in an independent cohort. The only immune exposure information available for the cohort was CMV serostatus. Because counts were too low, 15 to 20 rarely observed V segments, including chromosome 9 orphons, were excluded from the earlier analysis of 587 of the donors. Correlated functional status among segregating V segments might be attributable to linkage disequilibrium, but an unknown experimental factor could not be ruled out. The sequencing pipeline was judged likely to have produced a cluster of highly shared sequence variants as a technical artifact. A later analysis found that most CMV-associated TCR beta chains appeared HLA-restricted, with HLA associations seemingly driven largely by CMV exposure. Compared with the 666-donor mean, donors in an Asian-associated ancestry cluster had fewer N-insertions in productive TCRs, according to a later genetic analysis. A further reported finding was that TCR beta sequences accurately predicted the HLA-A and HLA-B alleles for most subjects in the first cohort. Because HLA typing was missing for some donors at each locus, association tests included only the typed subset. In the study, some 160 TCR beta chains were listed as associated with cytomegalovirus. The cohort was sequenced for TCR beta chains only, and without alpha or paired-chain data the features that could be detected were limited.

Libraries were constructed by the immunoSEQ multiplex PCR assay. A mixture of 60 forward primers for TCR Vbeta segments and 13 reverse primers for TCR Jbeta segments was used in the multiplex PCR. The CDR3 region of rearranged TCR beta genes was amplified from genomic DNA by a multiplex PCR assay. The Illumina HiSeq System was used to sequence the amplified TCR beta libraries as 87-base-pair reads. In the paper's pipeline: A later analysis tallied 80 million to 95 million unique TCR beta chains across the roughly 610 repertoires, and some 10 million of those chains were shared by two or more donors. Raw reads were error-corrected and collapsed into unique sequences by a nearest-neighbor algorithm in which closely related sequences were merged to remove PCR and sequencing errors. Alignment of CDR3 sequences to IMGT reference sequences was used to assign V, D and J gene segments. Each retained sequence needed at least a six-nucleotide match to both a V gene segment and a J gene segment. Rearrangements were called productive when the CDR3 lacked stop codons and stayed in frame with V and J; all others were non-productive. CDR3 was defined by IMGT convention, running from the second conserved V-encoded cysteine to the conserved J-encoded phenylalanine. Sequences without an unambiguous match to a single V gene segment were excluded from the earlier analysis of 450 to 750 of the donors. In an earlier analysis of more than 500 of the donors, a V segment was called functional when productive rearrangements were above 56.7%, and segregating when the standard deviation between donors exceeded 5%. To diagnose cytomegalovirus status from the catalog of TCR beta chain sequences, a statistical classification framework was built. In a later analysis, V and J genes were assigned by comparing TCR nucleotide sequences against IMGT/GENE-DB human TR gene sequences. Using the TCRdist pipeline, a later analysis assigned CDR3 sequences along with most-parsimonious VDJ recombination scenarios. In a later analysis, each TCR beta chain was defined by its CDR3 amino acid sequence together with its V-gene family, and reads lacking a unique V-gene family were excluded. In a later analysis, around 600 highly shared, low-generation-probability nucleotide sequences were removed to address suspected cross-contamination and a sequencing artifact. A later analysis calculated a clonal expansion index for each public chain from normalized within-repertoire ranks of inferred template counts. In a later analysis, generation probabilities were computed with a VDJ recombination model fitted to out-of-frame rearrangements, and the resulting probabilities were checked against IGoR. Hypergeometric tests were used in a later analysis to score TCR-TCR, TCR-HLA and TCR-CMV co-occurrence, with a repertoire-size bias correction applied to the TCR pairs. In a later analysis, false discovery rates were estimated by permuting HLA or CMV assignments 20 times. In a later analysis, co-occurring TCRs were grouped using DBSCAN, with TCRdist sequence similarity added in when clustering inside HLA-allele-positive subsets. For co-occurrence clustering, repertoires with fewer than 30,000 or more than 120,000 public chains were excluded, along with four or five repertoires with anomalous nucleotide sharing. TCRdb obtained this table from immuneACCESS and retained in-frame rearrangements with V and J assigned. These tables miss some clones; where compared with another copy, unresolved V genes account for less than half of the shortfall, and the remainder is unexplained. For V, J and clone size, that table is used; D and trimming come from the DNA. The sample records over 110,000 clones, about 80% of which are singletons. The top ten clones comprise around 4.1% of the sample.

The cohort consisted of approximately 670 healthy bone marrow donors. At the time of sampling, every cohort member was nominally healthy, though immune exposures that went unrecorded were likely present. The donor tested CMV seronegative, placing the donor among the roughly 350 seronegative members of the cohort. A peripheral blood sample was collected from each donor, and TCR beta sequencing was performed on peripheral blood mononuclear cells. Genomic DNA extraction from the blood cell samples was performed with the Qiagen DNeasy Blood Extraction Kit. Sequencing input: PBMCs. The clonotype originates from a man aged 35 to 55 in good health and CMV-seronegative. The sequence joins TRBV7-9 to TRBJ1-1; the D gene cannot be named for sure. The CDR3 sequence is CASSLRSGLNTEAFF. The base sequence is TGTGCCAGCAGCTTAAGATCGGGTCTGAACACTGAAGCTTTCTTT.